This TCR beta chain was identified in a study of OX40 agonist ivuxolimab in advanced cancers. Regarding the complete study: The costimulatory receptor OX40 (CD134) was targeted by ivuxolimab, a fully human IgG2 agonistic monoclonal antibody. Intravenous ivuxolimab was administered to patients every 2 weeks at six dose levels: 0.01, 0.1, 0.3, 1.5, 3 and 10 mg/kg. Among the roughly 50 dose-escalation patients, some 19 had hepatocellular carcinoma, roughly 15 melanoma, 9 renal cell carcinoma and 9 head and neck cancer. In the dose-escalation cohort, 65% to 90% of patients were male, and the mean age was around 60 years, with a range of about 23 to 80. Patients were allowed to have had prior anti-PD-1, anti-PD-L1 or anti-CTLA-4 therapy, and around 40% of the dose-escalation patients had previously received checkpoint inhibitors. Partial responses occurred in three dose-escalation patients, of whom one had hepatocellular carcinoma and two had cutaneous melanoma. The purpose of peripheral TCRbeta sequencing was to test whether ivuxolimab changed TCR sequence diversity and led to clonal T-cell expansion. The paper reports the monotherapy dose-escalation portion (N = 52 patients) of the phase I ivuxolimab trial.

Results and caveats for the whole study, not just this receptor: The antigen specificity of the peripheral T cells that underwent clonal expansion was not determined. In the 0.1-3.0 mg/kg groups, partial responders had among the lowest normalized peripheral clonal expansion, particularly in CD8+ T cells. Low levels of normalized T-cell clonal expansion were also shown by some nonresponding patients. Clonal expansion of both CD4+ and CD8+ blood T cells was observed from baseline to week 6 at doses 0.1 to 3.0 mg/kg. On average, CD8+ T cells showed more expanded clones than CD4+ T cells after ivuxolimab.

Germline trimming: 7 bases from V, 12 bases from J; junction bases outside gene matches: 9. Taken from cysteine to phenylalanine, the CDR3 has 13 residues. The sequence is cut down to CDR3 DNA, 39 bases in frame from base 1. Via the germline V gene (reference sequence), CDR1 is MNHEY and CDR2 SMNVEV. For sequencing of the TCRbeta CDR3 region, genomic DNA was extracted from the sorted cells. The immunoSEQ Assay was used for sequencing of TCRbeta CDR3 regions. TCRdb provides this immuneACCESS table in a form limited to in-frame rearrangements. Some clones are lacking; in checked studies, under half of them reflect an unresolved V gene, and why the rest are absent is not known. The table for this sample lists around 100,000 clones; roughly 95% of them were counted only once. Of the sample, around 2% is held by the ten largest clones. As for this clone: What antigen it recognizes has not been identified. The sample holds no much larger clone one base away, and base qualities are not on file.

The trial excluded patients who had a history of autoimmune disease or were on systemic immunosuppression. Peripheral blood for TCR sequencing was collected from all dose cohorts at baseline, on cycle 4 day 1, and on cycle 7 day 1. Samples were obtained from an open-label, multicenter, first-in-human phase I dose-escalation trial of ivuxolimab. Adults with locally advanced or metastatic melanoma, renal cell, hepatocellular, or head and neck squamous cell carcinoma were enrolled in the trial. Before TCR sequencing, CD4+ T cells and CD8+ T cells from peripheral blood were sorted into separate populations.

The sequencing here drew on CD4+ or CD8+ T cells sorted from blood, taken in a trial of the OX40 agonist ivuxolimab. The receptor chain draws on TRBV27 and TRBJ1-6; TRBD1 fits 7 bases in the junction. This clonotype was obtained from an adult with an advanced solid tumor such as melanoma, head and neck, liver or kidney cancer. The sequenced DNA: TGTGCCAGCACCCCCCACAGGGGACAACCCCTCCACTTT. This codes for CASTPHRGQPLHF.